The sequence of this T cell receptor (beta chain) was determined in a study of cytomegalovirus exposure and HLA in healthy donors. PCR primers comprised 60 Vbeta and 13 Jbeta primers. The repertoire was sequenced with immunoSEQ multiplex PCR; TCRdb's copy has only in-frame clones and lacks some. The repertoire has roughly 180,000 clones, around a tenth of them found once; the top ten carry over 1%. This clone was found a few times. What was sequenced was PBMCs. This clonotype was sampled from a woman in her thirties in good health and CMV-seropositive.

CDR3 nucleotide sequence: TGTGCCAGCAGTTTAGGTGTCATGACAGCCTACAATGAGCAGTTCTTC. Its protein is CASSLGVMTAYNEQFF. J is TRBJ2-1 and V is TRBV27, with D possibly matching TRBD1 (5 bases). The CDR3 extends over 16 amino acids. The germline gives CDR1 MNHEY, CDR2 SMNVEV (reference sequence). Trimming cost V 2 bases and J 2 bases, with 13 bases left between them.